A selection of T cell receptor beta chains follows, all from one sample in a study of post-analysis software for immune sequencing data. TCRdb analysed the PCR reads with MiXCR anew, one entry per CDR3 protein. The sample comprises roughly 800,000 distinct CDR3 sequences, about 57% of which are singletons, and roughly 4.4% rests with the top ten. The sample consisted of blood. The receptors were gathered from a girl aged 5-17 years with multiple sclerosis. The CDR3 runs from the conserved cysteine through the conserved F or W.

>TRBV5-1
CASSEDRAYEQYF
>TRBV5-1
CASSLEHGYNEQFF
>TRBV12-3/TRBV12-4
CASSLASTVYGYTF
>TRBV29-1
CSVVGNSGANVLTF
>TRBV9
CASSLRGDRGSHEQYF
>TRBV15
CATSREAQEVAKNIQYF
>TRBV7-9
CASSSPGLGGETQYF
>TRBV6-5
CASSRGQGNGGYTF
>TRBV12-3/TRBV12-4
CASRGVWGLKPGELFF
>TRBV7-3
CASSPDRGPVTEAFF
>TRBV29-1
CSVEDFGGLNFEAFF
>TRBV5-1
CASSILPGGHWEQYF
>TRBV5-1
CASSSNREGTSERFF
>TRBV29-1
CSAVGGTGTEAFF
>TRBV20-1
CSARDIPQRNEKLFF
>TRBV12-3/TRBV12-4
CASIPGLAGGLLTLYNEQFF
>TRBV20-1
CSAPRLASYNEQFF
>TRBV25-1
CASGGRGSTEAFF
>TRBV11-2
CASRAGTYNEQFF
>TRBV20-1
CSARYNHWDSQAFF
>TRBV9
CASSSPGEWMETQYF
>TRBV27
CASSLSRRRQETQYF